This T cell receptor beta chain is from a study of spatial heterogeneity in lung cancer. TCRdb analysed the 5' RACE reads with MiXCR anew, one entry per CDR3 protein. Of around 100,000 distinct CDR3 sequences listed, 4.4% are singletons. This clonotype was seen many times. No antigen is known for it. Time point reported: sample taken at primary tumor resection. Findings and caveats of the study: Tumors with more nonsynonymous mutations had more expanded intratumoral alpha and beta TCRs.

This TCR was recovered from a male donor with early-stage non-small cell lung cancer. The material was lung tumor tissue, obtained at surgery.

CDR3 bases: TGCGCCAGCAGTGCGGACAGATACTATGGCTACACCTTC. Amino acid sequence: CASSADRYYGYTF. The chain carries TRBV10-2 and TRBJ1-2; tentative D call: TRBD1 (6 bases). The germline V gene encodes CDR1 WSHSY and CDR2 SAAADI. With 4 bases removed from V and 3 bases from J, the gap between germline ends came to 9 bases. The CDR3 contains 13 residues.